Below are 7 T cell receptor beta chains sequenced from a single sample in a study of CD8 T cells in ankylosing spondylitis. TCRdb redid the calling of the 5' RACE reads with MiXCR, one entry per CDR3 protein. Here the sample spans about 240,000 distinct CDR3 sequences, about 10% being singletons. Sequenced sample: blood, either unsorted or a sorted T cell fraction (not recorded which). The origin of the receptors is a male donor with ankylosing spondylitis or in good health (not recorded which).

This clonotype was detected only a few times. This rearrangement joins TRBV5-1 to TRBJ1-4; TRBD1 matches at 7 bases. The CDR3 has 13 amino acids. The germline V gene encodes CDR1 SGHRS and CDR2 YFSETQ. Unmatched junction bases numbered 4, after V lost 5 bases and J lost 6 bases. The CDR3 nucleotides are TGCGCCAGCAGACCGCAGGGGGATGAAAAACTGTTTTTT. Its translation: CASRPQGDEKLFF.

This clonotype was recorded many times. The chain has TRBV6-1 and TRBJ2-2; D is unclear. Trimming took 11 bases from V and 7 from J, leaving 17 bases between them. The length of the CDR3 is 13 residues. Looked up from germline, CDR1 is MNHNS and CDR2 is SASEGT. CDR3 nucleotide sequence: TGTGCCGTACATACCGGGCCCGGCGGGGAGCTGTTTTTT. It encodes CAVHTGPGGELFF.

This clonotype was found many times. The rearrangement joins TRBV10-3 to TRBJ2-1; D unresolved. V lost 5 bases and J lost 4, with 9 bases in between. CDR1 and CDR2 (germline): ENHRY, SYGVKD. The CDR3 contains 13 residues. The CDR3: CAISNLVYNEQFF. CDR3 in DNA: TGTGCCATCAGTAATTTAGTTTACAATGAGCAGTTCTTC.

The table lists this clonotype with many counts. This chain uses TRBV7-8 with TRBJ2-4, with TRBD1 matching over 8 bases. The germline CDR1 and CDR2 sequences are SGHVS and FQNEAQ. The CDR3 contains 17 residues. V gave up 2 bases and J gave up 4 bases; unmatched junction bases: 10. The CDR3 DNA reads TGTGCCAGCAGCTTACCCCCGTGGACAGGGCAAAAAAACATTCAGTACTTC. Amino acid sequence: CASSLPPWTGQKNIQYF.

This clonotype was detected many times. The rearrangement joins TRBV11-2 to TRBJ2-2, with no clear D. There are 15 residues in the CDR3. Germline CDR1 is SGHAT and CDR2 is FQNNGV. V was shortened by 0 bases and J by 2 bases, with 7 bases between the two germline ends. The CDR3 loop is CASSLDLVNTGELFF. CDR3 sequence (DNA): TGTGCCAGCAGCTTAGATCTGGTTAACACCGGGGAGCTGTTTTTT.

This clonotype was recorded at least ten times. The chain carries TRBV7-8 and TRBJ2-4; tentative D call: TRBD1 (6 bases). The germline V gene encodes CDR1 SGHVS and CDR2 FQNEAQ. The CDR3 runs to 16 residues. The V gene lost 1 base and the J gene lost 0 bases, with 10 bases spanning the gap. CDR3 nucleotides: TGTGCCAGCAGCTTAGAAGGGGGTAAAGCCAAAAACATTCAGTACTTC. Translation: CASSLEGGKAKNIQYF. The complete variable domain, with remaining parts taken from reference TRBV7-8 and TRBJ2-4, reads GAGVSQSPRYKVAKRGQDVALRCDPISGHVSLFWYQQALGQGPEFLTYFQNEAQLDKSGLPSDRFFAERPEGSVSTLKIQRTQQEDSAVYLCASSLEGGKAKNIQYFGAGTRLSVL.

This clonotype was observed many times. This chain joins TRBV5-1 and TRBJ2-2; D not resolved. Germline V gene lookup returns CDR1 SGHRS and CDR2 YFSETQ. The CDR3 is made up of 15 amino acids. V lost 0 bases and J lost 2, with 8 bases in between. The CDR3 sequence is CASSLVRRNTGELFF. The CDR3 nucleotides read TGCGCCAGCAGCTTGGTTCGCAGAAACACCGGGGAGCTGTTTTTT.